This T cell receptor (beta chain) was captured by sequencing in a study of shared clonotypes between healthy human individuals. Study-level results: The study generally estimated greater richness for naive than memory subsets.

A CD45RA-negative memory subset and a CD45RA+ naive subset were separated from the CD4+ cells. TCRdb keeps only in-frame clones here, not all; method: immunoSEQ multiplex PCR. This sample has about 2.4 million clones; about 92% occur once, and the top ten carry roughly 0.13%. A note on this clone: Its antigen is unidentified. The same CDR3 also results from other DNA sequences found in this sample.

Germline V gene data show CDR1 as MGHRA and CDR2 as YSYEKL. This CDR3 region has 13 residues. The V and J ends lost 2 bases and 5 bases respectively, with 9 bases between them. The TCR was taken from a man aged 18 to 35 in good health. Sequencing input: naive CD4+ T cells sorted from blood. Noted subset: CD45RA+ positively selected. The genes are TRBV4-1 and TRBJ2-5; D is possibly TRBD1 (6 bases). Here the CDR3 DNA reads TGCGCCAGCAGCCAATGGGGGCGGGAGACCCAGTACTTC. Translation gives CASSQWGRETQYF.